These T cell receptor beta chains were read from a single sample in a study of graft-versus-host responses after intestinal transplantation. No antigen has been identified for these receptors. Assay used: immunoSEQ multiplex PCR; TCRdb lists only in-frame clones, some missing. The sample carries fewer than 130,000 clones, 90% to 95% recorded once. Here the sequenced sample was unstimulated CD8+ T cells sorted from spleen or lymph node cells, taken before intestinal transplant. The receptors were sampled from a human donor who received an intestinal transplant. The CDR3 runs from the conserved cysteine through the conserved F or W. The D gene is left open where the match is weak. Not all rows give a size; the values are once, few, many and, for expanded clones, a class.

TRBJ2-1,-,15,few,TRBV7-9,TGTGCCAGCAGCCCCGGACGGAGCTCCTACAATGAGCAGTTCTTC,CASSPGRSSYNEQFF
TRBJ2-5,-,13,-,TRBV18,TGTGCCAGCTCACGACCATTACAAGAGACCCAGTACTTC,CASSRPLQETQYF
TRBJ2-3,-,14,-,TRBV7-6,TGTGCCAGCAGCTTAGGGGTTGACACAGATACGCAGTATTTT,CASSLGVDTDTQYF
TRBJ2-7,TRBD1,17,-,TRBV27,TGTGCCAGCAGTTTGAATAATAGGACAGGATGGACCTACGAGCAGTACTTC,CASSLNNRTGWTYEQYF
TRBJ2-1,-,14,-,TRBV7-9,TGTGCCAGCAGCTTAGTGGGTCGTCAGAATGAGCAGTTCTTC,CASSLVGRQNEQFF
TRBJ2-1,TRBD2,15,-,TRBV7-9,TGTGCCAGCACCCGGCTAGCGGGGGCCTACAATGAGCAGTTCTTC,CASTRLAGAYNEQFF
TRBJ2-5,TRBD2,17,-,TRBV5-1,TGCGCCAGCAGCTTGTCACTAGCGGGAGCAGTTCAAGAGACCCAGTACTTC,CASSLSLAGAVQETQYF
TRBJ2-2,-,15,-,TRBV14,TGTGCCAGCAGCCCCAGGGGAAAAGGCACCGGGGAGCTGTTTTTT,CASSPRGKGTGELFF
TRBJ2-7,-,15,-,TRBV7-6,TGTGCCAGCAGCCCATCTATAGGGAGACACTACGAGCAGTACTTC,CASSPSIGRHYEQYF
TRBJ2-6,-,16,-,TRBV9,TGTGCCAGCAGCGATCCCAAGGGCTCTGGGGCCAACGTCCTGACTTTC,CASSDPKGSGANVLTF
TRBJ1-5,-,16,-,TRBV7-8,TGTGCCAGCAGCTTAGGTGGGGTAGGGAGCAATCAGCCCCAGCATTTT,CASSLGGVGSNQPQHF
TRBJ1-4,-,13,-,TRBV7-8,TGTGCCAGCCAGACAGAGTTGAATGAAAAACTGTTTTTT,CASQTELNEKLFF
TRBJ2-3,-,18,-,TRBV2,TGTGCCAGCAGTGACGTTCCGGTAGGCCCCGGCGGGGCAGATACGCAGTATTTT,CASSDVPVGPGGADTQYF